The T cell receptor (beta chain) described here comes from a study of a mutant IDH1 vaccine in newly diagnosed glioma. This CDR3 contains 12 residues. With V trimmed by 8 bases and J by 2 bases, 3 bases remained unmatched. From germline, CDR1 is MNHEY and CDR2 SVGAGI. The sample's time point: week 11, during vaccination. Vaccination used 300 ug of mutant IDH1 20-mer peptide per dose, with topical imiquimod. On this clone itself: Antigen unknown.

Only in-frame clones appear in the TCRdb table, and some are missing; sequencing was by immunoSEQ multiplex PCR. The profile shows under 150,000 clones, roughly nine tenths of them singletons. The source was PBMCs, collected from a glioma patient whose treatment included an IDH1 peptide vaccine. This clonotype was sampled from a woman in her forties or fifties with glioma. The rearrangement joins TRBV6-5 to TRBJ2-7; 7 nucleotides line up with TRBD2. CDR3 residues: CASLGGTYEQYF. The CDR3 nucleotides read TGTGCCAGCTTGGGGGGGACCTACGAGCAGTACTTC.